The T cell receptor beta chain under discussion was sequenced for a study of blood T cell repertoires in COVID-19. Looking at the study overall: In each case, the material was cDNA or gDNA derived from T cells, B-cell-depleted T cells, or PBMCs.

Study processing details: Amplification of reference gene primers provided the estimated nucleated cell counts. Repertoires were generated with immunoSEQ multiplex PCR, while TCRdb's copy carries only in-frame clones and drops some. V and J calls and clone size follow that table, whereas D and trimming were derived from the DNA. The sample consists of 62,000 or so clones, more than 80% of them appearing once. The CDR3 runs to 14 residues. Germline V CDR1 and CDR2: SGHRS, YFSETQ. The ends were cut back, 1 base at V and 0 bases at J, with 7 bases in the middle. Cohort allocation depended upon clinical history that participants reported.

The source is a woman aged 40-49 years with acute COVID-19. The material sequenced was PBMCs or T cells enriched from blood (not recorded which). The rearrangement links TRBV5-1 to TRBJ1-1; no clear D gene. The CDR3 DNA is TGCGCCAGCAGCTTGTACCAGGTGAACACTGAAGCTTTCTTT. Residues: CASSLYQVNTEAFF.